This record looks at one T cell receptor beta chain sequence and its context. The antigen is unknown. If no ophthalmopathy appeared within 18 months of follow-up, hyperthyroidism was termed stable. Other autoimmune diseases, uncontrolled infections, pregnancy or lactation led to the exclusion of patients. Reliance was placed on clinical symptoms, serum thyroxine, TRAb, thyroid ultrasound and orbital computed tomography for diagnosis. This record belongs to a study of Graves' ophthalmopathy and Graves' hyperthyroidism. Whole-study findings and limits: Appearing in blood as well were most expanded thyroid clonotypes above 0.001 frequency.

For repertoire sequencing, the TCR beta CDR3 regions were amplified from RNA transcripts. Amplification began with first-round RT-PCR using HTBI primers, then second-round multiplex PCR was performed. Each CDR3 protein gets one entry after TCRdb re-called the multiplex PCR reads with MiXCR. This table holds around 22,000 distinct CDR3 sequences, about 50% found once. The CDR3 extends over 15 amino acids. Germline V gene data show CDR1 as SEHNR and CDR2 as FQNEAQ (reference sequence). With 2 bases clipped from V and 5 bases from J, the junction kept 8 bases outside the gene matches. The TCR was taken from an adult woman with stable Graves' hyperthyroidism. Material: peripheral blood. V is TRBV7-9 and J is TRBJ2-7; 8 bases are a match to TRBD1. The CDR3 loop reads CASSLYGQGSDEQYF. DNA of the CDR3: TGTGCCAGCAGCTTATACGGACAGGGTAGCGACGAGCAGTACTTC.